These 8 T cell receptor beta chains were sequenced from one sample in a study of T cells after yellow fever vaccination (dated by TCRdb to about 2019). Library method: 5' RACE. The sequencer was an Illumina NovaSeq 6000. TCRdb trimmed the raw reads at Q25, called clones with MiXCR and kept productive beta chains. Identical CDR3 protein sequences are pooled into one entry, listed with their most common genes and DNA. The sample has 150,000 to 200,000 distinct CDR3 sequences on record, roughly 11% of them singletons. The ten largest clones represent 35% to 40% of the sample. The treatment or condition label of this sample denotes: live attenuated yellow fever vaccine strain. This material consisted of CD8+ T cells sorted from PBMCs, taken 15 days after the yellow fever booster vaccination. These receptors all stem from a man aged 18 to 35 who received the YFV17D yellow fever vaccine.

This clonotype was seen a few times. V is TRBV6-1 and J is TRBJ2-1; tentatively, D is TRBD1 or TRBD2 (6 bases each). CDR1 and CDR2 from the germline V gene are MNHNS and SASEGT. This CDR3 is 17 amino acids long. Trimming pared 6 bases from V and 2 bases from J, leaving 20 bases between. This CDR3 is CASRDYLGRTAYNEQFF. The DNA for the CDR3 is TGTGCCAGCAGGGACTACCTCGGAAGGACAGCCTACAATGAGCAGTTCTTC.

This chain joins TRBV20-1 and TRBJ2-7; no reliable D call. The CDR3 is 15 residues long. Looked up from germline, CDR1 is DFQATT and CDR2 is SNEGSKA (reference sequence). V was trimmed by 3 bases and J by 4 bases, leaving 19 bases between them. DNA for the CDR3: TGCAGTGCTAGCCGGTGGCGGCCCAGTCAGTACGAGCAGTACTTC. The encoded protein is CSASRWRPSQYEQYF.

The rearrangement links TRBV5-8 to TRBJ2-3, with TRBD2 identical over 12 bases. Germline loops: CDR1 SGHTS, CDR2 YDEGEE. This CDR3 has 16 amino acids. V gave up 0 bases and J gave up 4 bases; unmatched junction bases: 3. In DNA form, the CDR3 reads TGTGCCAGCAGCTTGGGGCCTAGCGGGGGGGCAGATACGCAGTATTTT. It yields the protein CASSLGPSGGADTQYF.

V is TRBV19 and J is TRBJ2-2; unclear D gene. Trimming pared 5 bases from V and 3 bases from J, leaving 7 bases between. Germline V gene sequence: CDR1 LNHDA, CDR2 SQIVND (reference sequence). The CDR3 length is 13 residues. The CDR3 sequence is CASSLIYTGELFF. CDR3 coding DNA: TGTGCCAGTAGTCTTATTTACACCGGGGAGCTGTTTTTT.

This clonotype was counted only a few times. The V gene is TRBV21-1, the J gene TRBJ2-5; the table gives TRBD1 as D, unverified against the DNA. TRBV21-1 is assigned pseudogene status. The length of the CDR3 is 17 residues. CDR3 region: CASSNSPKGALSETQYF. The CDR3 bases are TGTGCCAGCAGCAATTCGCCGAAGGGGGCGCTTTCAGAGACCCAGTACTTC.

This chain connects TRBV7-9 to TRBJ2-5, with 9 bases lining up with TRBD2. Trimming cost V 5 bases and J 3 bases; bases outside gene matches: 7. Germline V CDR1 and CDR2: SEHNR, FQNEAQ (reference sequence). This CDR3 has 15 residues. The CDR3 sequence: CASSLISGGKETQYF. In DNA form, the CDR3 reads TGTGCCAGCAGCCTGATTAGCGGGGGTAAAGAGACCCAGTACTTC.

This clonotype was observed a few times. V and J are TRBV9 and TRBJ1-5, with TRBD1 matching 7 bases. Germline CDR1 SGDLS, CDR2 YYNGEE. The CDR3 is 14 residues long. After removal of 0 bases from V and 7 bases from J, the junction contained 4 bases not matched to a gene. The CDR3 nucleotides read TGTGCCAGCAGCGTAGAGGGCAGGGGGCAGCCCCAGCATTTT. Protein product: CASSVEGRGQPQHF. The variable domain in full, completed from reference TRBV9 and TRBJ1-5, reads DSGVTQTPKHLITATGQRVTLRCSPRSGDLSVYWYQQSLDQGLQFLIQYYNGEERAKGNILERFSAQQFPDLHSELNLSSLELGDSALYFCASSVEGRGQPQHFGDGTRLSIL.

This chain uses TRBV4-1 with TRBJ1-5; TRBD1 is a possible D gene (5 bases). V was cut by 0 bases and J by 6 bases, with 18 bases left in between. Germline lookup yields CDR1 MGHRA and CDR2 YSYEKL. The CDR3 length is 17 residues. This chain's CDR3 is CASSQENGRVYGQPQHF. The CDR3 bases are TGCGCCAGCAGCCAAGAGAATGGCAGGGTATACGGTCAGCCCCAGCATTTT.